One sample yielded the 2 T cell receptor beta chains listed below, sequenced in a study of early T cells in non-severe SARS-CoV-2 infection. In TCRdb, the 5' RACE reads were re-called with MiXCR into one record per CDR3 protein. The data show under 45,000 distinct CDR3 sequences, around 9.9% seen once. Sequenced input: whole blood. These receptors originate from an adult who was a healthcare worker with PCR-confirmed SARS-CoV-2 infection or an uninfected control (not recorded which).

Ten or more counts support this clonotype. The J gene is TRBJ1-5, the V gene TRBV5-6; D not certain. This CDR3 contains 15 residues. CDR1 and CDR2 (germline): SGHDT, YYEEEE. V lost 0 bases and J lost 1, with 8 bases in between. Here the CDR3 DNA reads TGTGCCAGCAGCTTGGCCGATAGGAGCAATCAGCCCCAGCATTTT. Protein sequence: CASSLADRSNQPQHF. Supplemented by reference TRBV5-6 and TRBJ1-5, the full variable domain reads DAGVTQSPTHLIKTRGQQVTLRCSPKSGHDTVSWYQQALGQGPQFIFQYYEEEERQRGNFPDRFSGHQFPNYSSELNVNALLLGDSALYLCASSLADRSNQPQHFGDGTRLSIL.

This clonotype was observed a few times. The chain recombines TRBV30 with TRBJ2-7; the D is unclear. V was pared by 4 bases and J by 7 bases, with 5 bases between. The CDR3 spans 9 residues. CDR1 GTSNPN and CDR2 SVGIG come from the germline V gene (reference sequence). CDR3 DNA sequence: TGTGCCTGGATGAGGGAGCAGTACTTC. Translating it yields CAWMREQYF.